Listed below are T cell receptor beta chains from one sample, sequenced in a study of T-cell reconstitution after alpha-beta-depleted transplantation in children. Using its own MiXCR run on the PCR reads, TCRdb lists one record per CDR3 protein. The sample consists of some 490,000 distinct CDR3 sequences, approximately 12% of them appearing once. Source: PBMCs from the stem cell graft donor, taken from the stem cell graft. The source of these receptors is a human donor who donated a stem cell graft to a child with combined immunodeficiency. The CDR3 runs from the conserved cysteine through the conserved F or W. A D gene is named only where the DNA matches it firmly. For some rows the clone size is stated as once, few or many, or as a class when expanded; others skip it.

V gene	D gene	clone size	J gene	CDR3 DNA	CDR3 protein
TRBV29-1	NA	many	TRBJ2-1	TGCAGCGTTGAGACCCCGCGCGGGACGTCGTACAATGAGCAGTTCTTC	CSVETPRGTSYNEQFF
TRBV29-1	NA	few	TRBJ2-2	TGCAGCGCCGGGACACTGAACACCGGGGAGCTGTTTTTT	CSAGTLNTGELFF
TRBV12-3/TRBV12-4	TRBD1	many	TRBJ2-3	TGTGCCAGCAGTTTAACAGGGGGTATCACAGATACGCAGTATTTT	CASSLTGGITDTQYF
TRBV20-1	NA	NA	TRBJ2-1	TGCAGTGCTAGAGAGGGGGGCGCTTACAATGAGCAGTTCTTC	CSAREGGAYNEQFF
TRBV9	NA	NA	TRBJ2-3	TGTGCCAGCAGCGTAGTAGGGACATATACGCAGTATTTT	CASSVVGTYTQYF
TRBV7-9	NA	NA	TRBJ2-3	TGTGCCAGCAGCTCTCCAGGGCGCACAGATACGCAGTATTTT	CASSSPGRTDTQYF
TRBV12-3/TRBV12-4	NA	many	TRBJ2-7	TGTGCCAGCAGTTTCGCAGGTACCGAGCAGTACTTC	CASSFAGTEQYF
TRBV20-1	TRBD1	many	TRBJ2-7	TGCAGTGCTGGGGCGGGGACAGGACACTACGAGCAGTACTTC	CSAGAGTGHYEQYF
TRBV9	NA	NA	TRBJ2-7	TGTGCCAGCGGGGGCGGGATAGGCGCCGAGCAGTACTTC	CASGGGIGAEQYF
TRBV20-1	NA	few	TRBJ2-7	TGCAGTGCTAGAGATGTAGGGGCCTTCTACGAGCAGTACTTC	CSARDVGAFYEQYF